This T cell receptor (beta chain) is from a study of technical replicates of blood from several donors. Assay: immunoSEQ multiplex PCR; the TCRdb copy retains only in-frame clones and omits some. In the table there are about 88,000 clones, around 90% of which are singletons. The V end was cut by 5 bases, the J end by 3 bases, with 19 bases between. CDR3 size: 16 residues. The V gene's germline CDR1 is MGHRA and CDR2 YSYEKL. Sample: T cells isolated from PBMCs. The chain carries TRBV4-1 and TRBJ1-2; TRBD1 is a possible D gene (5 bases). This sequence originates from a human donor in good health. CDR3 sequence: CASSAYGGGEDYGYTF. The CDR3 bases are TGCGCCAGCAGCGCGTACGGCGGGGGGGAGGACTATGGCTACACCTTC.